These 22 T cell receptor beta chains came from one sample sequenced in a study of graft-versus-host responses after intestinal transplantation. These receptors have no known antigen. Sequencing was performed with immunoSEQ multiplex PCR; in TCRdb, only in-frame clones are kept and a portion is missing. The sample records about 71,000 clones, 90% to 95% being singletons. The sample was unstimulated CD8+ T cells sorted from spleen or lymph node cells, taken before intestinal transplant. The receptors here all came from a human donor who received an intestinal transplant.

The chain carries TRBV6-4 and TRBJ2-2; TRBD2 matches at 10 bases. Per the germline V gene, CDR1 is MRHNA and CDR2 is SNTAGT. J gave up 5 bases and V 3 bases, and 0 bases lay outside the gene matches. The CDR3 has 14 residues. The CDR3 bases are TGTGCCAGCAGTGAGACTAGCGGGACCGGGGAGCTGTTTTTT. This translates into CASSETSGTGELFF.

The chain links TRBV28 to TRBJ1-4; D remains unclear. The germline V gene has CDR1 MDHEN and CDR2 SYDVKM. The CDR3 has 14 amino acids. Trimming cost V 8 bases and J 1 base, with 11 bases left between them. CDR3 sequence reads: CASHKHLTNEKLFF. The CDR3 DNA reads as TGTGCCAGCCACAAACACTTAACTAATGAAAAACTGTTTTTT. The full variable domain, in which reference TRBV28 and TRBJ1-4 provide the parts outside the CDR3, is DVKVTQSSRYLVKRTGEKVFLECVQDMDHENMFWYRQDPGLGLRLIYFSYDVKMKEKGDIPEGYSVSREKKERFSLILESASTNQTSMYLCASHKHLTNEKLFFGSGTQLSVL.

The V call is TRBV9, the J call TRBJ2-1, with D possibly being TRBD2 (5 bases). Looked up from germline, CDR1 is SGDLS and CDR2 is YYNGEE. CDR3 length: 14 residues. V was clipped by 2 bases and J by 10 bases, with 16 bases between them. Written as DNA, the CDR3 is TGTGCCAGCAGCGTCGGAGGCGGGTTAATAGAGCAGTTCTTC. It specifies CASSVGGGLIEQFF.

In its sample, this clone was seen once. The V call is TRBV7-9, the J call TRBJ1-6; possibly TRBD1 for D (6 bases). CDR3 length: 14 amino acids. In germline, CDR1 is SEHNR, CDR2 FQNEAQ (reference sequence). The V end lost 2 bases, the J end lost 5 bases, and 7 bases lay between the germline ends. In nucleotides, the CDR3 is TGTGCCAGCAGCTTACAGGGGAATAATTCACCCCTCCACTTT. Translation gives CASSLQGNNSPLHF.

As regards this clone: The same CDR3 also results from other DNA sequences found in this sample. V and J are TRBV15 and TRBJ1-1; TRBD1 is a possible D gene (5 bases). The CDR3 covers 16 residues. Germline CDR1 and CDR2: LNHNV and YYDKDF (reference sequence). Trimming removed 8 bases at V and 4 bases at J, with 23 bases between. CDR3 region: CATGDLPGLGVTEAFF. The CDR3 bases are TGTGCCACCGGGGATTTGCCGGGACTAGGGGTCACTGAAGCTTTCTTT. The variable domain in full, with the rest retrieved from reference TRBV15 and TRBJ1-1, is DAMVIQNPRYQVTQFGKPVTLSCSQTLNHNVMYWYQQKSSQAPKLLFHYYDKDFNNEADTPDNFQSRRPNTSFCFLDIRSPGLGDTAMYLCATGDLPGLGVTEAFFGQGTRLTVV.

The rearrangement joins TRBV11-2 to TRBJ1-2; TRBD1 aligns across 10 bases. Germline CDR1 is SGHAT and CDR2 is FQNNGV. V was clipped by 2 bases and J by 6 bases; unmatched bases: 3. The CDR3 has 14 residues. CDR3 nucleotides: TGTGCCAGCAGCTTACTAGGGACAGGGGATGGCTACACCTTC. Translating gives CASSLLGTGDGYTF.

This clone occurred once. This chain uses TRBV6-5 with TRBJ1-2; D call uncertain. The V end was cut by 7 bases, the J end by 5 bases, with 20 bases between. CDR1 is MNHEY, CDR2 SVGAGI, per germline. This CDR3 has 15 amino acids. CDR3 protein: CASMKDRTLLYGYTF. CDR3 nucleotides: TGTGCCAGCATGAAGGACCGAACCCTCCTTTATGGCTACACCTTC.

In DNA, the CDR3 is TGTGCCAGCTCAAACAGGGGGTGGGAGACCCAGTACTTC. Its protein is CASSNRGWETQYF. V usage is TRBV18 and J usage is TRBJ2-5, with 8 bases aligning to TRBD1. This CDR3 is built from 13 residues. Germline CDR1 is KGHSH and CDR2 is LQKENI. V trimming: 5 bases; J trimming: 5 bases; junction bases outside the gene matches: 4.

The chain uses TRBV10-1 and TRBJ2-7, with D uncertain. This CDR3 spans 13 amino acids. Between the trimmed V and J ends, which lost 3 bases and 5 bases, there was a span of 11 bases. The germline CDR1 and CDR2 sequences are WNHNN and SYGVQD (reference sequence). Here the CDR3 DNA reads TGCGCCAGCAGTGATCCCCCGGGCAACGAGCAGTACTTC. Its protein is CASSDPPGNEQYF.

This rearrangement joins TRBV5-1 to TRBJ2-4; 7 nucleotides match TRBD1. Germline values: CDR1 SGHRS, CDR2 YFSETQ. The V and J ends lost 2 bases and 8 bases, in that order; junction bases with no gene match: 7. The CDR3 spans 14 residues. This CDR3 is CASSFTGVGYIQYF. For the CDR3, the DNA is TGCGCCAGCAGCTTTACAGGGGTAGGATACATTCAGTACTTC.

This chain joins TRBV7-6 and TRBJ2-1; 9 bases match TRBD2. CDR1 is SGHVS, CDR2 FNYEAQ, per germline. V lost 5 bases to trimming and J lost 6 bases; unmatched junction nucleotides: 2. The CDR3 totals 13 residues. CDR3: CASSAGLANEQFF. The DNA for the CDR3 is TGTGCCAGCAGCGCGGGACTAGCCAATGAGCAGTTCTTC.

The CDR3: CASSSTGDSNQPQHF. As DNA, the CDR3 is TGTGCCAGCAGTTCAACAGGGGATAGCAATCAGCCCCAGCATTTT. The chain has TRBV6-1 and TRBJ1-5; 7 bases map to TRBD1. The length of the CDR3 is 15 residues. V dropped 5 bases and J dropped 0; count of bases not matched to a gene: 4. The germline gives CDR1 MNHNS, CDR2 SASEGT.

This chain links TRBV2 with TRBJ2-7; 7 bases line up with TRBD2. V lost 4 bases to trimming and J lost 0 bases; unmatched junction nucleotides: 3. Germline CDR1 SNHLY, CDR2 FYNNEI. The CDR3 runs 14 residues. CDR3 residues: CASSAGGSSYEQYF. CDR3 bases: TGTGCCAGCAGTGCCGGGGGGAGCTCCTACGAGCAGTACTTC.

The chain employs TRBV28 and TRBJ2-1, with 8 bases lining up with TRBD2. Per the germline V gene, CDR1 is MDHEN and CDR2 is SYDVKM. The CDR3 covers 16 residues. Trimming at V came to 4 bases and at J to 5 bases, leaving 10 bases not matched to a gene. CDR3 in amino acids: CASSSPRREEDNEQFF. The CDR3 region has the DNA TGTGCCAGCAGTTCCCCCCGGCGGGAGGAGGACAATGAGCAGTTCTTC.

The rearrangement joins TRBV4-1 to TRBJ2-3; 10 bases fit TRBD2. V shed 1 base and J 5 bases; nucleotides not matched to a gene: 15. Germline V CDR1 and CDR2: MGHRA, YSYEKL. CDR3 length equals 19 residues. CDR3 sequence: CASSQVSPGEREGEDTQYF. The CDR3 DNA reads as TGCGCCAGCAGCCAAGTTTCCCCGGGGGAGCGGGAGGGCGAAGATACGCAGTATTTT.

The chain links TRBV5-1 to TRBJ2-3; D not resolved. V gave up 4 bases and J gave up 1 base, with 13 bases separating them. Germline-derived CDR1 and CDR2 are SGHRS and YFSETQ. The CDR3 is 15 amino acids. This CDR3 reads CASSARFEGTDTQYF. In nucleotides, the CDR3 is TGCGCCAGCAGCGCCCGGTTCGAGGGCACAGATACGCAGTATTTT.

This chain uses TRBV28 with TRBJ2-7, with no clear D. Trimming pared 6 bases from V and 1 base from J, leaving 16 bases between. The CDR3 runs to 15 residues. Germline CDR1 is MDHEN and CDR2 is SYDVKM. The CDR3, as DNA: TGTGCCAGCAGCCCATACCCACCACTATCCTACGAGCAGTACTTC. It encodes CASSPYPPLSYEQYF.

The CDR3 nucleotides read TGCGCCAGCAGCCAAGATAAGGGGGATATAGAGACCCAGTACTTC. Translated, it gives CASSQDKGDIETQYF. The chain employs TRBV4-1 and TRBJ2-5, with a possible D match to TRBD1 (6 bases). This CDR3 region has 15 residues. V lost 0 bases to trimming and J lost 4 bases, with 12 bases between them. CDR1 is MGHRA and CDR2 is YSYEKL in the germline V gene.

The chain couples TRBV9 to TRBJ2-1, with TRBD2 as a possible D gene (5 bases). V shed 3 bases and J shed 0 bases, with 10 bases lying between them. This CDR3 is 15 amino acids long. CDR1 and CDR2 from the germline V gene are SGDLS and YYNGEE. The CDR3 coding sequence is TGTGCCAGCAGCGCCTCGGGGAGCTCCTACAATGAGCAGTTCTTC. Amino acid sequence: CASSASGSSYNEQFF.

V is TRBV29-1 and J is TRBJ2-7; TRBD1 matches at 9 bases. This CDR3 is built from 13 residues. CDR1 and CDR2 (germline): SQVTM, ANQGSEA. The V segment lost 6 bases and the J segment 1 base; nucleotides outside the gene matches: 4. The CDR3 nucleotides are TGCAGCGTCAGGACAGGGGTTTCCTACGAGCAGTACTTC. Its protein is CSVRTGVSYEQYF.

The chain uses TRBV5-1 and TRBJ1-3, with D perhaps TRBD1 (5 bases). V lost 0 bases and J 4 bases, leaving 14 bases between the germline ends. Germline V lookup: CDR1 SGHRS, CDR2 YFSETQ. This CDR3 has 16 residues. CDR3 in amino acids: CASSLDVGGSGNTIYF. In DNA form, the CDR3 reads TGCGCCAGCAGCTTGGACGTCGGGGGTTCAGGAAACACCATATATTTT.

The chain carries TRBV11-2 and TRBJ1-2; possible D gene TRBD1, 5 bases. V was shortened by 3 bases and J by 2 bases, with 7 bases between the two germline ends. This CDR3 spans 13 amino acids. Germline lookup yields CDR1 SGHAT and CDR2 FQNNGV. The CDR3 here is CASSFGGNYGYTF. The CDR3 region has the DNA TGTGCCAGCAGCTTTGGGGGGAACTATGGCTACACCTTC.